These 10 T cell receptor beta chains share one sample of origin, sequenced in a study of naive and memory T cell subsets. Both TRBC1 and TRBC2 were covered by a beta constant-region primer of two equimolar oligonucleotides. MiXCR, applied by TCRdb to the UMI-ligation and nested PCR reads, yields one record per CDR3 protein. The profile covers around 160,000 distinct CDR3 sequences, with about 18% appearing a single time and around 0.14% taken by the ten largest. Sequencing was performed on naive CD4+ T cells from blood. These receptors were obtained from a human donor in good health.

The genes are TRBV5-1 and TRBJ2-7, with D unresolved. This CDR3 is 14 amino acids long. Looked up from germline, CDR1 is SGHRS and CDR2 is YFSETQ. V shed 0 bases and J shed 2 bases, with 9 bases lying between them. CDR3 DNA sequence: TGCGCCAGCAGCTTGGGGCCGGTCGCCTACGAGCAGTACTTC. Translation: CASSLGPVAYEQYF.

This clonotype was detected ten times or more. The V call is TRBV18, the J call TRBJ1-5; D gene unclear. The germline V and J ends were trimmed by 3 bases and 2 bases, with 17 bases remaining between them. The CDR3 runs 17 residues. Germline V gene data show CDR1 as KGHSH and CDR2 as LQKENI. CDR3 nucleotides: TGTGCCAGCTCACCCGGTCAGAGTGGTGGGGGCAATCAGCCCCAGCATTTT. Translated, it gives CASSPGQSGGGNQPQHF.

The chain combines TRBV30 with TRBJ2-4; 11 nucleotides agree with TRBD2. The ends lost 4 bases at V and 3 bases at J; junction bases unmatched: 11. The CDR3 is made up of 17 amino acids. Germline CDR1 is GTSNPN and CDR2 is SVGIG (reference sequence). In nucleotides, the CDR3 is TGTGCCTGGACCAAAGGACAGGGACTAGCGGACAAAAACATTCAGTACTTC. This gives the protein CAWTKGQGLADKNIQYF.

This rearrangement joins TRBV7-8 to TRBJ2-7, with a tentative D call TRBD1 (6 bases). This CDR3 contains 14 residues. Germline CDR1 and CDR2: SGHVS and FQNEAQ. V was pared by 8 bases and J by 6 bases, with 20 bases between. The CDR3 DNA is TGTGCCAGCCGGACTGGGCAGGGGTCCCTCGAGCAGTACTTC. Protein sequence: CASRTGQGSLEQYF.

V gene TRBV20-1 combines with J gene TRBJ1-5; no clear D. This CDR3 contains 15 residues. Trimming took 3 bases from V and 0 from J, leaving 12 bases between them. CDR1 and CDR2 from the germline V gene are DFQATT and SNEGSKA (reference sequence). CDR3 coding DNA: TGCAGTGCTAGCGTTGGTCCGTATAGCAATCAGCCCCAGCATTTT. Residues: CSASVGPYSNQPQHF.

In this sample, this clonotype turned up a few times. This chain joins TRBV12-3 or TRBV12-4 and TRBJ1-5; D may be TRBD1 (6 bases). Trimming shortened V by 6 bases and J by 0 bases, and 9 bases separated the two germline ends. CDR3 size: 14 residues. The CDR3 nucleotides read TGTGCCAGCAGGGGGGACACTAGCAATCAGCCCCAGCATTTT. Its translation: CASRGDTSNQPQHF.

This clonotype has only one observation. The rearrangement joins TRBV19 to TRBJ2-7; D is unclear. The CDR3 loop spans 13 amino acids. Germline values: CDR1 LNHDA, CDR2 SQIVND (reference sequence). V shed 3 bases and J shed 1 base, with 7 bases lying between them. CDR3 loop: CASSIPGSYEQYF. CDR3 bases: TGTGCCAGTAGTATTCCCGGGTCCTACGAGCAGTACTTC.

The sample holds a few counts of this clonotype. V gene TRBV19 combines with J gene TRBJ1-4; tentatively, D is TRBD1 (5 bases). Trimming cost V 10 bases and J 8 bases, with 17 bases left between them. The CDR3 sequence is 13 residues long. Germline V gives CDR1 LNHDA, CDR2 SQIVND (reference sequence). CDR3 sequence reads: CATGGRGYEKLFF. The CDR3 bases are TGTGCCACCGGGGGACGAGGGTACGAAAAACTGTTTTTT.

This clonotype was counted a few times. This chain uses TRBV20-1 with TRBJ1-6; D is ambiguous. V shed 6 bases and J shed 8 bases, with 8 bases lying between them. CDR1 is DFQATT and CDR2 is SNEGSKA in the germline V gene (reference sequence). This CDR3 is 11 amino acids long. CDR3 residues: CSAPQYSPLHF. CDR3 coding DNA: TGCAGTGCCCCCCAGTATTCACCCCTCCACTTT.

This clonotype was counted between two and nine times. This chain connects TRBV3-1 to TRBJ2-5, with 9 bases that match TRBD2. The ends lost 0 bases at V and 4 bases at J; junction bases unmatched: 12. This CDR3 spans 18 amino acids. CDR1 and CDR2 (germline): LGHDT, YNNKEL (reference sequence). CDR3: CASSQDLPAGGWGETQYF. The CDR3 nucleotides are TGTGCCAGCAGCCAAGATCTACCAGCGGGAGGATGGGGAGAGACCCAGTACTTC.